This record looks at one T cell receptor (beta chain) sequence and its context. Recent vaccinations or acute infections were absent in the healthy HIV-negative adult donors. Data came from immunoSEQ multiplex PCR; TCRdb stores just in-frame clones and leaves some out. The repertoire holds more than 2 million clones, with roughly 94% as singletons. CDR1 SGDLS and CDR2 YYNGEE come from the germline V gene. Between the trimmed V and J ends, which lost 0 bases and 4 bases, there was a span of 13 bases. The length of the CDR3 is 15 residues. This sample was included in a study of shared clonotypes between healthy human individuals.

What was sequenced was naive CD4+ T cells sorted from blood. Subset of the sample: CD45RA+ positively selected. The chain uses TRBV9 and TRBJ2-5, with D maybe TRBD1 (5 bases). The receptor's source is a man aged 18 to 29 in good health. The DNA for the CDR3 is TGTGCCAGCAGCGTAGCTGGGGTTGGGGCAGAGACCCAGTACTTC. Amino acids: CASSVAGVGAETQYF.